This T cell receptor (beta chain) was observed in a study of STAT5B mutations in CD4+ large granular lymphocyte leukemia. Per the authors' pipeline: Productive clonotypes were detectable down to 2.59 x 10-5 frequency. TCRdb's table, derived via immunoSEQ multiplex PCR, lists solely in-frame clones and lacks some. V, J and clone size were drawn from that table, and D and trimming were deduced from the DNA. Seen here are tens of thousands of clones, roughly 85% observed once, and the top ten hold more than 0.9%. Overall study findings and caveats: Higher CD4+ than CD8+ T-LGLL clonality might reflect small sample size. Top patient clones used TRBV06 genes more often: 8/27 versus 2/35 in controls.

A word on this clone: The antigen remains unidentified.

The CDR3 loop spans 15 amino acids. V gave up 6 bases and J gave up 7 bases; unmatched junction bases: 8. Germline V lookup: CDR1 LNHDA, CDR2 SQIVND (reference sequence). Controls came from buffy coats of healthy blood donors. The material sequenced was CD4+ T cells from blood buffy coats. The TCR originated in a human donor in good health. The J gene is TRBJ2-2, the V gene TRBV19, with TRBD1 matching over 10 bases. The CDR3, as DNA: TGTGCCAGTAGGACAGGGGGCGCGAAGAGCGGGGAGCTGTTTTTT. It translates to CASRTGGAKSGELFF. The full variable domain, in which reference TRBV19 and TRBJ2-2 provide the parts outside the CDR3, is DGGITQSPKYLFRKEGQNVTLSCEQNLNHDAMYWYRQDPGQGLRLIYYSQIVNDFQKGDIAEGYSVSREKKESFPLTVTSAQKNPTAFYLCASRTGGAKSGELFFGEGSRLTVL.